The present entry profiles one T cell receptor beta chain with its context. Its antigen is undetermined. Just one base apart from a much larger clone, this may be a read error. This sample stems from a study of T-cell reconstitution after alpha-beta-depleted transplantation in children. The study, taken as a whole, reports: After transplant, high TCRbeta diversity at day 60 in some patients arose from surviving recipient T cells and thymic progenitors. Several hundred expanded graft clones reportedly gave rise to the alpha-beta T cells present about two months after transplant. Counts and diversity of T cells one year after transplant came mostly from newly produced T cells.

Trimming took 3 bases from V and 6 from J; bases not matched to a gene: 10. The CDR3 consists of 16 residues. CDR1 SGHVS and CDR2 FQNEAQ come from the germline V gene. During its preparation, the TCRbeta library received unique molecular identifiers. Via MiXCR, TCRdb re-called the PCR reads, giving one row per CDR3 protein. Here the sample spans 150,000 to 200,000 distinct CDR3 sequences, 5% to 7.5% being singletons. The V gene is TRBV7-8, the J gene TRBJ2-1; 8 nucleotides line up with TRBD2. The sequences come from PBMCs, collected before TCRalphabeta/CD19-depleted stem cell transplant. The receptor comes from a girl less than two years old with combined immunodeficiency, due to receive a stem cell transplant. CDR3 residues: CASSFRYSGNGNEQFF. In DNA, the CDR3 is TGTGCCAGCAGCTTTCGTTATAGCGGGAATGGCAATGAGCAGTTCTTC.